Each of the 20 T cell receptor beta chains below was sequenced from the same sample in a study of blood T cell repertoires in COVID-19. TCRdb's copy holds only in-frame clones and misses some; the assay was immunoSEQ multiplex PCR. This repertoire shows roughly 250,000 clones, 80% to 95% found once; its top ten account for 2.6%. The sequencing input was peripheral blood. All receptors derive from a person aged 18-30 years with COVID-19, enrolled during active disease.

This chain connects TRBV19 to TRBJ2-1, with 10 nucleotides matching TRBD2. Per germline, CDR1 LNHDA and CDR2 SQIVND (reference sequence). V gave up 7 bases and J gave up 0 bases; unmatched junction bases: 3. This CDR3 comprises 15 residues. The CDR3 loop is CASTWTSGSYNEQFF. CDR3 coding DNA: TGTGCCAGTACCTGGACTAGCGGCTCCTACAATGAGCAGTTCTTC.

This chain links TRBV19 with TRBJ2-7, with D maybe TRBD2 (5 bases). Germline V gives CDR1 LNHDA, CDR2 SQIVND (reference sequence). The CDR3 consists of 14 residues. The germline V and J ends were trimmed by 2 bases and 0 bases, with 8 bases remaining between them. The CDR3 DNA is TGTGCCAGTAGTATACGCGGGCCCTCCTACGAGCAGTACTTC. Encoded protein: CASSIRGPSYEQYF. Full variable domain (remainder filled in from reference TRBV19 and TRBJ2-7): DGGITQSPKYLFRKEGQNVTLSCEQNLNHDAMYWYRQDPGQGLRLIYYSQIVNDFQKGDIAEGYSVSREKKESFPLTVTSAQKNPTAFYLCASSIRGPSYEQYFGPGTRLTVT.

V is TRBV19 and J is TRBJ2-2; 7 bases are a match to TRBD2. Germline CDR1 is LNHDA and CDR2 is SQIVND (reference sequence). The CDR3 length is 15 residues. V lost 2 bases to trimming and J lost 8 bases; unmatched junction nucleotides: 8. The CDR3 DNA is TGTGCCAGTAGTATACTGGCGGGAGATGGTGGGGAGCTGTTTTTT. As protein: CASSILAGDGGELFF.

The V call is TRBV15, the J call TRBJ2-1, with no clear D. The CDR3 spans 16 residues. V lost 0 bases, J lost 6 bases, and 15 bases lay in between. Per the germline V gene, CDR1 is LNHNV and CDR2 is YYDKDF (reference sequence). This chain's CDR3 is CATSRDGSRLSNEQFF. In DNA form, the CDR3 reads TGTGCCACCAGCAGAGATGGCTCCCGCTTATCCAATGAGCAGTTCTTC.

The CDR3 is CSASATYEQYF. CDR3 DNA: TGCAGTGCTAGCGCGACCTACGAGCAGTACTTC. The chain recombines TRBV20-1 with TRBJ2-7; D gene unclear. Trimming left V 3 bases short and J 2 bases short, with 5 bases between. CDR1 is DFQATT and CDR2 is SNEGSKA in the germline V gene (reference sequence). The CDR3 is made up of 11 amino acids.

V is TRBV7-8 and J is TRBJ2-1, with D unclear. With 2 bases removed from V and 7 bases from J, the gap between germline ends came to 18 bases. The CDR3 is made up of 16 amino acids. Germline assignment: CDR1 SGHVS and CDR2 FQNEAQ. In DNA, the CDR3 is TGTGCCAGCAGCTTACGAGCTTACGGCCCCGGGAATGAGCAGTTCTTC. Encoded protein: CASSLRAYGPGNEQFF.

The chain uses TRBV28 and TRBJ2-5, with D possibly being TRBD1 (5 bases). The V and J ends lost 6 bases and 7 bases respectively, with 12 bases between them. The length of the CDR3 is 12 residues. CDR1 and CDR2 (germline): MDHEN, SYDVKM. CDR3 sequence reads: CASSPIGVTQYF. CDR3 bases: TGTGCCAGCAGCCCTATAGGGGTGACCCAGTACTTC.

The chain has TRBV30 and TRBJ2-7; D ambiguous. Germline CDR1 reads GTSNPN; CDR2 reads SVGIG (reference sequence). CDR3 length equals 11 residues. Trimming pared 2 bases from V and 6 bases from J, leaving 8 bases between. CDR3 DNA sequence: TGTGCCTGGAGTTTGGCGGCCGAGCAGTACTTC. Residues: CAWSLAAEQYF.

The rearrangement uses TRBV3-1 (or the pseudogene TRBV3-2) and TRBJ2-5; the D gene is possibly TRBD1 (5 bases). This CDR3 region has 13 residues. The germline V gene encodes CDR1 LGHDT and CDR2 YNNKEL (reference sequence). Trimming cost V 3 bases and J 2 bases, with 7 bases left between them. The CDR3 reads CASSHAGQETQYF. The CDR3 DNA follows: TGTGCCAGCAGCCATGCAGGGCAAGAGACCCAGTACTTC.

The chain recombines TRBV11-2 with TRBJ2-7; D is unresolved. The V gene's germline CDR1 is SGHAT and CDR2 FQNNGV. The CDR3 spans 12 residues. V lost 6 bases, J lost 5 bases, and 11 bases lay in between. For the CDR3, the DNA is TGTGCCAGCAGTCATGCAACGGACGAGCAGTACTTC. Translated, it gives CASSHATDEQYF. The full variable domain, with the rest looked up from reference TRBV11-2 and TRBJ2-7, is EAGVAQSPRYKIIEKRQSVAFWCNPISGHATLYWYQQILGQGPKLLIQFQNNGVVDDSQLPKDRFSAERLKGVDSTLKIQPAKLEDSAVYLCASSHATDEQYFGPGTRLTVT.

The chain employs TRBV19 and TRBJ2-3, with D maybe TRBD2 (6 bases). V was clipped by 5 bases and J by 4 bases, with 16 bases between them. The CDR3 has 15 residues. The germline V gene has CDR1 LNHDA and CDR2 SQIVND (reference sequence). The CDR3 loop is CASSPLAGSADTQYF. The CDR3 coding sequence is TGTGCCAGTAGTCCACTAGCTGGGTCCGCAGATACGCAGTATTTT. Looking up the rest from reference TRBV19 and TRBJ2-3 gives the full variable domain: DGGITQSPKYLFRKEGQNVTLSCEQNLNHDAMYWYRQDPGQGLRLIYYSQIVNDFQKGDIAEGYSVSREKKESFPLTVTSAQKNPTAFYLCASSPLAGSADTQYFGPGTRLTVL.

The chain combines TRBV19 with TRBJ1-1; 9 bases map to TRBD1. This CDR3 contains 15 residues. Unmatched junction bases numbered 9, after V lost 10 bases and J lost 0 bases. Germline V gives CDR1 LNHDA, CDR2 SQIVND (reference sequence). CDR3 nucleotide sequence: TGTGCCACGAAGGACAGGGGAAATATGAACACTGAAGCTTTCTTT. Translation gives CATKDRGNMNTEAFF.

Comment on this clone: Other DNA sequences in the sample encode the same CDR3. The genes are TRBV4-1 and TRBJ1-5; 8 bases line up with TRBD1. V lost 4 bases to trimming and J lost 4 bases; unmatched junction nucleotides: 3. Germline loops: CDR1 MGHRA, CDR2 YSYEKL. The CDR3 length is 14 residues. The CDR3 region has the DNA TGCGCCAGCAGCCCTGACAGGGGAAATCAGCCCCAGCATTTT. Protein product: CASSPDRGNQPQHF.

This chain joins TRBV25-1 and TRBJ2-7; D is perhaps TRBD1 (5 bases). The V gene's germline CDR1 is MGHDK and CDR2 SYGVNS. V lost 5 bases to trimming and J lost 6 bases, with 14 bases between them. The CDR3 extends over 13 amino acids. The CDR3 protein is CASSTIQEPEQYF. CDR3 DNA sequence: TGTGCCAGCAGTACAATACAGGAGCCCGAGCAGTACTTC.

The chain uses TRBV7-2 and TRBJ1-5; perhaps TRBD1 as D (6 bases). V lost 5 bases, J lost 4 bases, and 9 bases lay in between. Germline V gene sequence: CDR1 SGHTA, CDR2 FQGNSA. CDR3 length: 13 residues. The CDR3 DNA reads TGTGCCAGCAGCAAGGACAGTAATCAGCCCCAGCATTTT. Encoded protein: CASSKDSNQPQHF. Full variable domain (rest looked up from reference TRBV7-2 and TRBJ1-5): GAGVSQSPSNKVTEKGKDVELRCDPISGHTALYWYRQSLGQGLEFLIYFQGNSAPDKSGLPSDRFSAERTGGSVSTLTIQRTQQEDSAVYLCASSKDSNQPQHFGDGTRLSIL.

J is TRBJ1-1 and V is TRBV12-3 or TRBV12-4; unclear D gene. CDR3 length equals 13 residues. Trimming left V 1 base short and J 3 bases short, with 6 bases between. CDR3 amino acids: CASSLGEYTEAFF. CDR3 nucleotides: TGTGCCAGCAGTTTAGGGGAGTACACTGAAGCTTTCTTT.

V gene TRBV6-5 combines with J gene TRBJ2-1; perhaps TRBD2 as D (5 bases). The CDR3 extends over 13 amino acids. The V end lost 6 bases, the J end lost 6 bases, and 12 bases lay between the germline ends. Germline V gives CDR1 MNHEY, CDR2 SVGAGI. Here the CDR3 DNA reads TGTGCCAGCAGCGGTAGCGACCGCAATGAGCAGTTCTTC. Translation: CASSGSDRNEQFF.

This clone occurred once. The rearrangement joins TRBV10-3 to TRBJ2-7; 8 positions match TRBD2. V trimming: 7 bases; J trimming: 0 bases; junction bases outside the gene matches: 5. Germline V gives CDR1 ENHRY, CDR2 SYGVKD. This CDR3 region has 14 residues. Here the CDR3 reads CAIMASGFSYEQYF. CDR3 bases: TGTGCCATCATGGCTAGCGGGTTCTCCTACGAGCAGTACTTC.

The sample holds a few counts of this clone. This sequence joins TRBV10-2 and TRBJ1-1; D perhaps matches TRBD1 (6 bases). Germline lookup yields CDR1 WSHSY and CDR2 SAAADI. This CDR3 is built from 13 residues. V lost 4 bases, J lost 5 bases, and 11 bases lay in between. The CDR3 DNA sequence: TGCGCCAGCAGTGGCAAACAGGGAACTGAAGCTTTCTTT. Amino acid sequence: CASSGKQGTEAFF.

About this clone: This same CDR3 is encoded by further DNA sequences in the sample. The gene calls are TRBV4-2 and TRBJ2-7; tentative D call: TRBD2 (6 bases). V lost 8 bases and J 3 bases, leaving 20 bases between the germline ends. This CDR3 is 15 amino acids long. Germline V CDR1 and CDR2: LGHNA, YNFKEQ. CDR3 nucleotide sequence: TGTGCCAGCTCCCGAGGTACCCGACTAGTCTACGAGCAGTACTTC. It encodes CASSRGTRLVYEQYF.